Listed below are T cell receptor beta chains from one sample, sequenced in a study of cytotoxic CD8 clonotypes in ibrutinib-treated CLL. TCRdb's copy holds only in-frame clones and misses some; the assay was immunoSEQ multiplex PCR. The sample includes fewer than 150,000 clones, approximately 81% of them seen just once. The sequenced sample was PBMCs, obtained after 24 months of ibrutinib treatment. These receptors all stem from a human donor with chronic lymphocytic leukemia. Both conserved end residues are part of each CDR3. Fields, in order: clone size, D gene, V gene, J gene, CDR3 protein, CDR3 DNA. The D gene is left open where the match is weak. Part of the rows lack a size; the others show once, few, many or a class for expanded clones.

abundance: -; d_gene: -; v_gene: TRBV6-6; j_gene: TRBJ1-4; CDR3aa: CASSLELGELFF; CDR3nt: TGTGCCAGCAGTCTTGAGCTTGGAGAACTGTTTTTT
abundance: -; d_gene: TRBD2; v_gene: TRBV5-1; j_gene: TRBJ2-5; CDR3aa: CASSFRLAGGPETQYF; CDR3nt: TGCGCCAGCAGCTTCCGACTAGCGGGGGGGCCGGAGACCCAGTACTTC
abundance: once; d_gene: TRBD1; v_gene: TRBV7-9; j_gene: TRBJ1-2; CDR3aa: CASTRTGGASTRNGYTF; CDR3nt: TGTGCCAGCACCAGAACAGGGGGCGCATCCACCAGGAATGGCTACACCTTC
abundance: -; d_gene: -; v_gene: TRBV7-7; j_gene: TRBJ2-2; CDR3aa: CASGKRGAGTGELFF; CDR3nt: TGTGCCAGCGGGAAGAGGGGGGCAGGCACCGGGGAGCTGTTTTTT
abundance: few; d_gene: TRBD1; v_gene: TRBV27; j_gene: TRBJ1-6; CDR3aa: CASTRTGLMALHF; CDR3nt: TGTGCCAGCACGAGGACAGGGTTGATGGCCCTCCACTTT
abundance: -; d_gene: -; v_gene: TRBV18; j_gene: TRBJ2-7; CDR3aa: CASSPSGGGPGEQYF; CDR3nt: TGTGCCAGCTCACCATCAGGTGGAGGACCGGGCGAGCAGTACTTC
abundance: -; d_gene: -; v_gene: TRBV7-2; j_gene: TRBJ2-5; CDR3aa: CASSPKGIGTQYF; CDR3nt: TGTGCCAGCAGCCCCAAGGGGATCGGGACCCAGTACTTC
abundance: -; d_gene: TRBD2; v_gene: TRBV2; j_gene: TRBJ2-3; CDR3aa: CASTPAGGTDTQYF; CDR3nt: TGTGCCAGCACCCCGGCGGGGGGCACAGATACGCAGTATTTT
abundance: few; d_gene: -; v_gene: TRBV10-3; j_gene: TRBJ2-7; CDR3aa: CTTGTEYYEQYF; CDR3nt: TGTACAACCGGGACGGAATACTACGAGCAGTACTTC
abundance: -; d_gene: -; v_gene: TRBV28; j_gene: TRBJ2-6; CDR3aa: CASSLSGANVLTF; CDR3nt: TGTGCCAGCAGTTTATCTGGGGCCAACGTCCTGACTTTC
abundance: once; d_gene: TRBD1; v_gene: TRBV2; j_gene: TRBJ1-1; CDR3aa: CATKVTGEAFF; CDR3nt: TGTGCCACCAAAGTGACAGGGGAAGCTTTCTTT
abundance: -; d_gene: -; v_gene: TRBV28; j_gene: TRBJ2-5; CDR3aa: CASSRRKTQYF; CDR3nt: TGTGCCAGCAGCCGGAGGAAGACCCAGTACTTC
abundance: -; d_gene: -; v_gene: TRBV7-8; j_gene: TRBJ2-4; CDR3aa: CASSLAMRAKNIQYF; CDR3nt: TGTGCCAGCAGCTTAGCGATGAGGGCCAAAAACATTCAGTACTTC
abundance: -; d_gene: -; v_gene: TRBV15; j_gene: TRBJ2-3; CDR3aa: CATSRALGTDTQYF; CDR3nt: TGTGCCACCAGCAGGGCCCTCGGGACAGATACGCAGTATTTT
abundance: -; d_gene: -; v_gene: TRBV5-8; j_gene: TRBJ2-1; CDR3aa: CASSFRRVAPEQFF; CDR3nt: TGTGCCAGCAGCTTTCGTAGGGTGGCGCCTGAGCAGTTCTTC
abundance: -; d_gene: TRBD2; v_gene: TRBV18; j_gene: TRBJ2-7; CDR3aa: CASSPLTGTSGGPYEQYF; CDR3nt: TGTGCCAGCTCACCACTAACCGGGACTAGCGGGGGACCGTACGAGCAGTACTTC
abundance: -; d_gene: TRBD2; v_gene: TRBV29-1; j_gene: TRBJ2-1; CDR3aa: CSVEGPGGGAYNEQFF; CDR3nt: TGCAGCGTTGAGGGGCCCGGCGGGGGGGCCTACAATGAGCAGTTCTTC
abundance: few; d_gene: TRBD1; v_gene: TRBV5-4; j_gene: TRBJ1-1; CDR3aa: CASSRTGGIINTEAFF; CDR3nt: TGTGCCAGCAGCCGAACAGGGGGGATCATAAACACTGAAGCTTTCTTT
abundance: -; d_gene: TRBD2; v_gene: TRBV2; j_gene: TRBJ2-1; CDR3aa: CASKAGLADRNEQFF; CDR3nt: TGTGCCAGCAAAGCCGGACTAGCGGATAGAAATGAGCAGTTCTTC
abundance: -; d_gene: TRBD1; v_gene: TRBV19; j_gene: TRBJ1-5; CDR3aa: CASSISTGDSNQPQHF; CDR3nt: TGTGCCAGTAGTATAAGCACAGGGGATAGCAATCAGCCCCAGCATTTT